Listed here are 23 T cell receptor beta chains from one sample, sequenced in a study of T cell repertoires in cytomegalovirus infection. TCRdb analysed the reads with MiXCR anew, one entry per CDR3 protein. The sample lists about 160,000 distinct CDR3 sequences, roughly 17% seen once, with about 19% in the top ten. Source material: CD8+ T cells from PBMCs. The receptors originated from a human donor in good health (CMV status not recorded). Some clones in this sample may be carry-over from other donors' samples.

The rearrangement uses TRBV10-1 and TRBJ2-7; TRBD2 matches 11 bases. Germline CDR1 is WNHNN and CDR2 is SYGVQD (reference sequence). CDR3 size: 15 residues. V shed 3 bases and J 5 bases; nucleotides not matched to a gene: 6. The CDR3 here is CASSDPGTSGDEQYF. For the CDR3, the DNA is TGCGCCAGCAGTGACCCCGGGACTAGCGGAGACGAGCAGTACTTC.

The chain carries TRBV7-9 and TRBJ1-5; a weak D match, TRBD1 (6 bases). The CDR3 has 14 residues. V was clipped by 5 bases and J by 1 base, with 9 bases between them. Germline CDR1 and CDR2: SEHNR and FQNEAQ (reference sequence). The CDR3 region is CASSEGGSNQPQHF. For the CDR3, the DNA is TGTGCCAGCAGCGAAGGGGGGAGCAATCAGCCCCAGCATTTT.

The chain combines TRBV28 with TRBJ2-7, with TRBD1 as a possible D gene (6 bases). This CDR3 is 15 amino acids long. V shed 6 bases and J shed 5 bases, with 20 bases lying between them. Looked up from germline, CDR1 is MDHEN and CDR2 is SYDVKM. The CDR3 DNA follows: TGTGCCAGCAGCCGCCAGGGGCTGGGCTGGGACGAGCAGTACTTC. Protein product: CASSRQGLGWDEQYF.

This chain uses TRBV11-2 with TRBJ1-1; D not certain. Germline V gives CDR1 SGHAT, CDR2 FQNNGV. CDR3 size: 13 residues. The V gene lost 1 base and the J gene lost 7 bases, with 10 bases spanning the gap. The CDR3 sequence: CASSLGAGREAFF. The CDR3 coding sequence is TGTGCCAGCAGCTTAGGGGCAGGCCGTGAAGCTTTCTTT.

This clonotype has just a few counts. The chain recombines TRBV28 with TRBJ2-3; TRBD1 might be the D (6 bases). This CDR3 comprises 16 residues. The V and J ends lost 6 bases and 3 bases respectively, with 19 bases between them. From germline, CDR1 is MDHEN and CDR2 SYDVKM. In DNA, the CDR3 is TGTGCCAGCAGGCGGTACAGGGATGGTTGGACAGATACGCAGTATTTT. It encodes CASRRYRDGWTDTQYF.

In this sample, this clonotype turned up a few times. The V gene is TRBV27, the J gene TRBJ2-1; D is possibly TRBD1 or TRBD2 (5 bases each). Trimming left V 7 bases short and J 0 bases short, with 13 bases between. Germline CDR1 is MNHEY and CDR2 is SMNVEV (reference sequence). The CDR3 is 15 amino acids. This chain's CDR3 is CASTFGGSSYNEQFF. CDR3 DNA sequence: TGTGCCAGCACCTTTGGGGGAAGCTCCTACAATGAGCAGTTCTTC.

This clonotype turned up a few times. V and J are TRBV7-2 and TRBJ1-2; D unclear. V lost 3 bases, J lost 0 bases, and 8 bases lay in between. Germline V CDR1 and CDR2: SGHTA, FQGNSA. The CDR3 runs to 14 residues. CDR3 protein: CASSFVSTNYGYTF. The CDR3 DNA is TGTGCCAGCAGCTTTGTCAGCACTAACTATGGCTACACCTTC.

V gene TRBV7-6 combines with J gene TRBJ2-1, with D perhaps given as TRBD1 or TRBD2 (5 bases each). This CDR3 contains 15 residues. V lost 5 bases and J 7 bases, leaving 18 bases between the germline ends. The V gene's germline CDR1 is SGHVS and CDR2 FNYEAQ. CDR3 DNA sequence: TGTGCCAGCAGCCTGGGGAGAGGGGTGGGGAATGAGCAGTTCTTC. The encoded protein is CASSLGRGVGNEQFF.

To note about this clonotype: A single base separates this from a much larger clone, so it may be a read error. This chain joins TRBV6-5 and TRBJ2-5; D remains unclear. The CDR3 loop spans 11 amino acids. Germline V gene lookup returns CDR1 MNHEY and CDR2 SVGAGI. DNA of the CDR3: TGTGACAGCAGTTACGGGGAGACCCAGTACTTC. This sequence encodes CDSSYGETQYF.

In its sample, this clonotype was seen a few times. Given a much more abundant clone one base away, this may be a read error. The rearrangement joins TRBV6-2 or TRBV6-3 to TRBJ2-1; TRBD2 matches 12 bases. CDR1 and CDR2 (germline): MNHEY, SVGEGT. The CDR3 contains 19 residues. The V segment lost 5 bases and the J segment 11 bases; nucleotides outside the gene matches: 22. CDR3 in amino acids: CASSPMGLAGLPARNQQFF. The CDR3, as DNA: TGTGCCAGCAGTCCCATGGGACTAGCGGGCCTTCCTGCTAGGAATCAGCAGTTCTTC.

This chain links TRBV2 with TRBJ1-2; D remains ambiguous. Trimming took off 10 bases at V and 8 bases at J, with 14 bases between the two ends. Germline-derived CDR1 and CDR2 are SNHLY and FYNNEI. This CDR3 contains 11 residues. The CDR3 loop reads CATKGGSGYTF. The CDR3 DNA sequence: TGTGCCACCAAGGGTGGGTCCGGCTACACCTTC. Together with reference TRBV2 and TRBJ1-2, the CDR3 gives the full variable domain: EPEVTQTPSHQVTQMGQEVILRCVPISNHLYFYWYRQILGQKVEFLVSFYNNEISEKSEIFDDQFSVERPDGSNFTLKIRSTKLEDSAMYFCATKGGSGYTFGSGTRLTVV.

There are many counts of this clonotype. The chain employs TRBV7-2 and TRBJ2-7; D might be TRBD2 (5 bases). Germline-derived CDR1 and CDR2 are SGHTA and FQGNSA. V was trimmed by 5 bases and J by 2 bases, leaving 13 bases between them. The length of the CDR3 is 14 residues. This chain's CDR3 is CASSQFVGAYEQYF. The DNA of the CDR3 is TGTGCCAGCAGCCAGTTCGTGGGAGCCTACGAGCAGTACTTC.

The CDR3 sequence: CASRQTGSAADTQYF. CDR3 bases: TGTGCCAGCAGGCAAACAGGGTCGGCGGCAGATACGCAGTATTTT. This chain links TRBV7-3 with TRBJ2-3; possibly TRBD1 for D (6 bases). The germline V and J ends were trimmed by 6 bases and 4 bases, with 17 bases remaining between them. The CDR3 contains 15 residues. From germline, CDR1 is SGHTA and CDR2 FQGTGA.

The sample holds a few counts of this clonotype. The V and J genes are TRBV6-2 or TRBV6-3 and TRBJ1-1; the D is unclear. From germline, CDR1 is MNHEY and CDR2 SVGEGT. V was clipped by 0 bases and J by 1 base, with 12 bases between them. This CDR3 comprises 16 residues. The CDR3 nucleotides are TGTGCCAGCAGTTACTCGGTCACCTCGGGGAACACTGAAGCTTTCTTT. This gives the protein CASSYSVTSGNTEAFF.

This clonotype was seen a few times. This chain connects TRBV5-1 to TRBJ2-7; D remains unclear. The V gene lost 0 bases and the J gene lost 5 bases, with 15 bases spanning the gap. Germline V gene data show CDR1 as SGHRS and CDR2 as YFSETQ. The CDR3 sequence is 15 residues long. The CDR3 sequence is CASSLEEPGFDEQYF. The DNA of the CDR3 is TGCGCCAGCAGCTTGGAAGAGCCGGGTTTCGACGAGCAGTACTTC.

J is TRBJ2-7 and V is TRBV14; possibly TRBD1 or TRBD2 for D (6 bases each). Trimming left V 3 bases short and J 3 bases short, with 15 bases between. The CDR3 totals 15 residues. CDR1 is SGHDN and CDR2 is FVKESK in the germline V gene. Here the CDR3 DNA reads TGTGCCAGCAGCCACCTGGCAGGGGACTTCTACGAGCAGTACTTC. It encodes CASSHLAGDFYEQYF.

J is TRBJ2-3 and V is TRBV7-9; TRBD1 might be the D (6 bases). This CDR3 contains 15 residues. Germline V gene data show CDR1 as SEHNR and CDR2 as FQNEAQ (reference sequence). V gave up 5 bases and J gave up 0 bases, with 12 bases separating them. Written as DNA, the CDR3 is TGTGCCAGCAGCCACAGGGCGGTAAGCACAGATACGCAGTATTTT. This gives the protein CASSHRAVSTDTQYF.

The chain employs TRBV5-1 and TRBJ1-2, with 8 positions matching TRBD1. CDR3 length: 17 amino acids. V lost 0 bases to trimming and J lost 0 bases; unmatched junction nucleotides: 7. Germline-derived CDR1 and CDR2 are SGHRS and YFSETQ. The CDR3 spells CASSLGQGLFANYGYTF. The CDR3 DNA is TGCGCCAGCAGCTTGGGACAGGGGCTATTCGCTAACTATGGCTACACCTTC. Using reference TRBV5-1 and TRBJ1-2 for the parts outside the CDR3, the full variable domain is KAGVTQTPRYLIKTRGQQVTLSCSPISGHRSVSWYQQTPGQGLQFLFEYFSETQRNKGNFPGRFSGRQFSNSRSEMNVSTLELGDSALYLCASSLGQGLFANYGYTFGSGTRLTVV.

The chain employs TRBV11-1 and TRBJ2-2; D is possibly TRBD2 (5 bases). The CDR3 runs 13 residues. The ends were cut back, 5 bases at V and 3 bases at J, with 7 bases in the middle. Germline V gene data show CDR1 as SGHAT and CDR2 as FQDESV (reference sequence). In nucleotides, the CDR3 is TGTGCCAGCAGCCAAGCGGACACCGGGGAGCTGTTTTTT. This gives the protein CASSQADTGELFF.

J is TRBJ2-3 and V is TRBV11-2; D may be TRBD2 (6 bases). The germline gives CDR1 SGHAT, CDR2 FQNNGV. The CDR3 has 15 residues. Trimming took off 3 bases at V and 2 bases at J, with 12 bases between the two ends. The CDR3 spells CASSLYGGTTDTQYF. The DNA of the CDR3 is TGTGCCAGCAGCTTGTATGGAGGGACCACAGATACGCAGTATTTT. The whole variable domain, filled in from reference TRBV11-2 and TRBJ2-3, reads EAGVAQSPRYKIIEKRQSVAFWCNPISGHATLYWYQQILGQGPKLLIQFQNNGVVDDSQLPKDRFSAERLKGVDSTLKIQPAKLEDSAVYLCASSLYGGTTDTQYFGPGTRLTVL.

The V gene is TRBV20-1, the J gene TRBJ1-1, with 7 positions matching TRBD1. CDR3 length: 18 residues. Trimming cost V 3 bases and J 1 base; bases outside gene matches: 17. Germline V gene lookup returns CDR1 DFQATT and CDR2 SNEGSKA (reference sequence). CDR3 bases: TGCAGTGCTAGCGCCTCCATCAGGGGGATATTTGGGAACACTGAAGCTTTCTTT. This gives the protein CSASASIRGIFGNTEAFF.

The sample holds a few counts of this clonotype. The chain recombines TRBV7-9 with TRBJ1-1; D not certain. Trimming shortened V by 7 bases and J by 3 bases, and 9 bases separated the two germline ends. The germline CDR1 and CDR2 sequences are SEHNR and FQNEAQ (reference sequence). The CDR3 length is 12 residues. For the CDR3, the DNA is TGTGCCAGCACCGCCCAGTACACTGAAGCTTTCTTT. It specifies CASTAQYTEAFF.

The sample holds many counts of this clonotype. V and J are TRBV7-2 and TRBJ2-1; D is unresolved. V was shortened by 1 base and J by 1 base, with 5 bases between the two germline ends. The CDR3 covers 14 residues. The germline V gene encodes CDR1 SGHTA and CDR2 FQGNSA. In DNA, the CDR3 is TGTGCCAGCAGCTTAGACGGTTCCTACAATGAGCAGTTCTTC. Translated, it gives CASSLDGSYNEQFF.